A single sample gave rise to the 5 T cell receptor beta chains below, sequenced in a study of T-cell memory formation after mild COVID-19 (dated by TCRdb to the early 2020s). The library was generated by 5' RACE. TCRdb shows the sequencer as Illumina NovaSeq 6000. TCRdb cleaned the public reads at Q25 with fastp, built clones with MiXCR and kept in-frame beta chains. Records with the same CDR3 protein are collapsed into one entry carrying the most frequent genes and DNA. The sample table shows approximately 150,000 distinct CDR3 sequences, and about 14% are seen once. The ten most abundant clones make up 13% to 15% of the sample. Sequencing input: PBMCs or a T cell subset sorted from them (not recorded which). These receptors all stem from an adult woman who had mild COVID-19 (a few samples of this study predate the infection). The sample titles of this study are shuffled in the database, so cell type and time point are left out; the donor was told from shared clones.

This clonotype was detected many times. This sequence joins TRBV5-1 and TRBJ2-3; D gene uncertain. CDR1 and CDR2 (germline): SGHRS, YFSETQ. This CDR3 has 13 residues. Trimming shortened V by 1 base and J by 2 bases, and 5 bases separated the two germline ends. The CDR3 sequence is CASSLFTTDTQYF. CDR3 bases: TGCGCCAGCAGCTTGTTCACCACAGATACGCAGTATTTT.

The chain employs TRBV3-1 and TRBJ1-2; D remains unclear. The V gene lost 2 bases and the J gene lost 8 bases, with 6 bases spanning the gap. The CDR3 has 11 residues. Germline V CDR1 and CDR2: LGHDT, YNNKEL (reference sequence). The CDR3 sequence: CASSQTHGYTF. CDR3 in DNA: TGTGCCAGCAGCCAAACACACGGCTACACCTTC.

This clonotype has a handful of counts. The chain employs TRBV6-6 and TRBJ2-1; a possible D gene is TRBD2 (5 bases). Germline-derived CDR1 and CDR2 are MNHNY and SVGAGI (reference sequence). V was pared by 7 bases and J by 12 bases, with 16 bases between. The CDR3 has 12 amino acids. CDR3 amino acids: CASNLRDAGQFF. The DNA of the CDR3 is TGTGCCAGCAACTTACGGGATGCCGGGCAGTTCTTC.

The chain combines TRBV2 with TRBJ2-2; D unresolved. The CDR3 is made up of 14 amino acids. Germline CDR1 reads SNHLY; CDR2 reads FYNNEI. The V end lost 6 bases, the J end lost 2 bases, and 10 bases lay between the germline ends. CDR3 sequence: CASREQPNTGELFF. DNA for the CDR3: TGTGCCAGCAGAGAACAGCCCAACACCGGGGAGCTGTTTTTT.

This clonotype was seen more than once but under ten times. The junction departs from the called germline gene at one end, perhaps through a read error. The chain joins TRBV12-3 or TRBV12-4 to TRBJ2-7, with D unclear. The CDR3 spans 13 residues. The CDR3 loop is CASRSPRLYQQYF. CDR3 DNA: TGTGCCAGCAGATCTCCCAGACTCTACCAGCAGTACTTC.